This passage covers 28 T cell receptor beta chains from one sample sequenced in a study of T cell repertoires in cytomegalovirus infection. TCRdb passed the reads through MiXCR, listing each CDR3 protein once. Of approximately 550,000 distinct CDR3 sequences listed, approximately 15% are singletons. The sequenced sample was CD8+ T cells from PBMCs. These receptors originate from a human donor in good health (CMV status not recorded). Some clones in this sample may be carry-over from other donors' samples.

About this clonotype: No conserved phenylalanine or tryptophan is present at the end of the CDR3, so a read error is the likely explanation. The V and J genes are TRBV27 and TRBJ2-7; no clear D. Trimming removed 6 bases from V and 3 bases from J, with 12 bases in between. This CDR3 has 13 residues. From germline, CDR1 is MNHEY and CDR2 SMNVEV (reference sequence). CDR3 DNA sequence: TGTGCCAGCAGATCCAATGGGGTCTACGAGCAGTACTTA. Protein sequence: CASRSNGVYEQYL.

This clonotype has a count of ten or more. The CDR3 spells CAMTHRDRESYEQYF. The CDR3 coding sequence is TGTGCCATGACTCACCGGGACCGAGAATCCTACGAGCAGTACTTC. The V gene is TRBV2, the J gene TRBJ2-7, with D tentatively TRBD1 or TRBD2 (5 bases each). The CDR3 is 15 residues long. The germline CDR1 and CDR2 sequences are SNHLY and FYNNEI. V was cut by 10 bases and J by 1 base, with 20 bases left in between.

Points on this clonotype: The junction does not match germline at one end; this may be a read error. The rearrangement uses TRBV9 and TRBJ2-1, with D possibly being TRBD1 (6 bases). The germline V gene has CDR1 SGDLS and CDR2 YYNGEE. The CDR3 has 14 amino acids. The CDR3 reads CASSHTGRDNVQCF. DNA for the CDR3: TGTGCCAGCAGTCACACTGGTAGGGACAATGTTCAGTGCTTC.

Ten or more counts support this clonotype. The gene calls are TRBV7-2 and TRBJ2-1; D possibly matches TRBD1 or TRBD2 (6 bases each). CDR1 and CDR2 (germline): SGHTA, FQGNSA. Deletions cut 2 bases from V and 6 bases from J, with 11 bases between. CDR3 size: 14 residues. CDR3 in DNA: TGTGCCAGCAGCTTAACGGGGGCGGGCAATGAGCAGTTCTTC. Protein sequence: CASSLTGAGNEQFF.

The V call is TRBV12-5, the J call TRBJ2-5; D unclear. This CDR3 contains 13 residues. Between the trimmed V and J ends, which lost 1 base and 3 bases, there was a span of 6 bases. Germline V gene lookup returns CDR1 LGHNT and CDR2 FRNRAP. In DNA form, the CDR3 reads TGTGCTAGTGGTTTGGACTACGAAGAGACCCAGTACTTC. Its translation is CASGLDYEETQYF.

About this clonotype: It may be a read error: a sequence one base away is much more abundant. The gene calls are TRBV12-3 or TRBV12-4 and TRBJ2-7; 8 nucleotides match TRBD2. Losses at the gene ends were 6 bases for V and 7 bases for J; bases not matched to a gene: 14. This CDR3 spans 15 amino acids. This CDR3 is CASSQTSGPTVEQYF. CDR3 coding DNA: TGTGCCAGCAGCCAAACTAGCGGCCCTACGGTGGAGCAGTACTTC.

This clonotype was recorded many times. In nucleotides, the CDR3 is TGTGCCAGCAGCCCCGAGTTGGGCGGCTATGGCTACACCTTC. As protein: CASSPELGGYGYTF. This sequence joins TRBV7-9 and TRBJ1-2, with D uncertain. V gave up 5 bases and J gave up 4 bases, with 14 bases separating them. Germline assignment: CDR1 SEHNR and CDR2 FQNEAQ (reference sequence). CDR3 length: 14 residues.

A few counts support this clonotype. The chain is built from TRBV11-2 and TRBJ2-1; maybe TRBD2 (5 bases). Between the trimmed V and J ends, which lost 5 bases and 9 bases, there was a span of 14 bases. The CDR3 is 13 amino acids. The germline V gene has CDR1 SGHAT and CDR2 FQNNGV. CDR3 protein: CASSRPIASEQFF. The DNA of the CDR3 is TGTGCCAGCAGCCGTCCTATAGCGAGTGAGCAGTTCTTC.

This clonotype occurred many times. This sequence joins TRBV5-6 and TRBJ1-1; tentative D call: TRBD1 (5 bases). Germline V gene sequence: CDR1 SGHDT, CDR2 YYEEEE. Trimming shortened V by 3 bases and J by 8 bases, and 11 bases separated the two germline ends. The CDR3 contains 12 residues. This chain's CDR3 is CASSWGFSEAFF. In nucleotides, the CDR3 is TGTGCCAGCAGCTGGGGGTTTTCAGAAGCTTTCTTT.

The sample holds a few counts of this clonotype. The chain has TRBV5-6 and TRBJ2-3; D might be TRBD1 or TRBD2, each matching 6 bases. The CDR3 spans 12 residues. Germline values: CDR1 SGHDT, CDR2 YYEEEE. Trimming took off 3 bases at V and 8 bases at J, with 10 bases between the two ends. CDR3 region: CASSSGAGTQYF. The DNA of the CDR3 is TGTGCCAGCAGCTCGGGGGCTGGTACGCAGTATTTT.

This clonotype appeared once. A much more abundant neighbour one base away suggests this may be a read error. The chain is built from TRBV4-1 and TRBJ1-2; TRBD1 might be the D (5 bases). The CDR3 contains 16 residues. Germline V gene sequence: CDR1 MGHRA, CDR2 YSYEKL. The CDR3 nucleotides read TGTGCCAGCAGCCAAGAAGTGGTTGGGGCGCGGTATGGCTACACCTTC. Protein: CASSQEVVGARYGYTF.

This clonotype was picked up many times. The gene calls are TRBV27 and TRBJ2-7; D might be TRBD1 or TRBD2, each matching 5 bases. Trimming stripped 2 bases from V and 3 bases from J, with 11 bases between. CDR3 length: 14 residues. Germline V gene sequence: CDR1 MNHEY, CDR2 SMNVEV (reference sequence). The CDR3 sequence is CASSLGKGSYEQYF. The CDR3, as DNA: TGTGCCAGCAGTTTAGGAAAGGGGAGCTACGAGCAGTACTTC.

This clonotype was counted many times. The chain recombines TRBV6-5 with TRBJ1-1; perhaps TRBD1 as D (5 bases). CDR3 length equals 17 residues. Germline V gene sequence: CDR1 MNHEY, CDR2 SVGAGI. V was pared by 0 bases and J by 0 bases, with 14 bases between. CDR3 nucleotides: TGTGCCAGCAGTTACTCTTTGGGGGAGGCTATGAACACTGAAGCTTTCTTT. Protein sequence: CASSYSLGEAMNTEAFF.

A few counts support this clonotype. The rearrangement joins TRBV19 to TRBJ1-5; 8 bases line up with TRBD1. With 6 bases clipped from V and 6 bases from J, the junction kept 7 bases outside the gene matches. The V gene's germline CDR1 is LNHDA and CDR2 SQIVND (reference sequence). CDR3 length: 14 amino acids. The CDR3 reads CASSSDRVRQPQHF. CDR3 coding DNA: TGTGCCAGTAGCTCGGACAGGGTACGTCAGCCCCAGCATTTT. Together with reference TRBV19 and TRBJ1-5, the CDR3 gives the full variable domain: DGGITQSPKYLFRKEGQNVTLSCEQNLNHDAMYWYRQDPGQGLRLIYYSQIVNDFQKGDIAEGYSVSREKKESFPLTVTSAQKNPTAFYLCASSSDRVRQPQHFGDGTRLSIL.

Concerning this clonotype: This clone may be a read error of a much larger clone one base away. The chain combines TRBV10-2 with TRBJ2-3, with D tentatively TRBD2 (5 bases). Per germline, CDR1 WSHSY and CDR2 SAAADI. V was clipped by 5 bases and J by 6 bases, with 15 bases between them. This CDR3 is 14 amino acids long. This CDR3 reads CASSRAVEEDTQYF. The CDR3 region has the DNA TGCGCCAGCAGTCGAGCGGTGGAAGAGGATACGCAGTATTTT.

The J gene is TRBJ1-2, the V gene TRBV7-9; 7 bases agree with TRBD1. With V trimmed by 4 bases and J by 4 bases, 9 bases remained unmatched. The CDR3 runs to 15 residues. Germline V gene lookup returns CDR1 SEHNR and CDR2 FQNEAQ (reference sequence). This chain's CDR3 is CASSSTGFRVYGYTF. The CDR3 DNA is TGTGCCAGCAGCTCGACAGGGTTTAGGGTCTATGGCTACACCTTC. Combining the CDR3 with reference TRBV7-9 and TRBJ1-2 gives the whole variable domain DTGVSQNPRHKITKRGQNVTFRCDPISEHNRLYWYRQTLGQGPEFLTYFQNEAQLEKSRLLSDRFSAERPKGSFSTLEIQRTEQGDSAMYLCASSSTGFRVYGYTFGSGTRLTVV.

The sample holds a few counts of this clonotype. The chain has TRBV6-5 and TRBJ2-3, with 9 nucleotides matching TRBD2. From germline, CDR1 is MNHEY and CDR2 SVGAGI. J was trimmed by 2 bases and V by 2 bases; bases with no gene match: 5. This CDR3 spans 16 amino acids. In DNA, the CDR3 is TGTGCCAGCAGTTACCTTCTAGCGGGGCCCACAGATACGCAGTATTTT. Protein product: CASSYLLAGPTDTQYF.

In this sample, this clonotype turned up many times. For the CDR3, the DNA is TGTGCCAGCAGCCCTCGGACAGGGGAGGCCAAAAACATTCAGTACTTC. Protein: CASSPRTGEAKNIQYF. The genes are TRBV7-6 and TRBJ2-4, with TRBD1 identical over 9 bases. Germline V gene sequence: CDR1 SGHVS, CDR2 FNYEAQ. The CDR3 spans 16 residues. The J segment lost 1 base and the V segment lost 5 bases, leaving 6 bases of the junction unmatched.

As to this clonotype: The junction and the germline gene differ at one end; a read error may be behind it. CDR3: CTSSSWAVDSSYNEQFF. For the CDR3, the DNA is TGTACCAGTAGTAGCTGGGCAGTGGATAGCTCCTACAATGAGCAGTTCTTC. The gene calls are TRBV19 and TRBJ2-1; the D is unclear. The CDR3 spans 17 residues. The germline V gene has CDR1 LNHDA and CDR2 SQIVND (reference sequence). Filled out from reference TRBV19 and TRBJ2-1, the complete variable domain reads DGGITQSPKYLFRKEGQNVTLSCEQNLNHDAMYWYRQDPGQGLRLIYYSQIVNDFQKGDIAEGYSVSREKKESFPLTVTSAQKNPTAFYLCTSSSWAVDSSYNEQFFGPGTRLTVL.

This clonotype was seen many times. The DNA of the CDR3 is TGTGCCAGCAGCTTAGGGACTAGCTCCTACAATGAGCAGTTCTTC. This gives the protein CASSLGTSSYNEQFF. This chain uses TRBV7-3 with TRBJ2-1; TRBD2 agrees at 8 bases. The CDR3 is made up of 15 amino acids. Germline values: CDR1 SGHTA, CDR2 FQGTGA. The J segment lost 0 bases and the V segment lost 2 bases, leaving 0 bases of the junction unmatched.

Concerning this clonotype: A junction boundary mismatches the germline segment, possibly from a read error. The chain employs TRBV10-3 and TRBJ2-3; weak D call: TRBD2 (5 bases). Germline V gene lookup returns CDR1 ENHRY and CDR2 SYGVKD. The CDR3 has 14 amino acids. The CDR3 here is CATSGSPGTDSQYF. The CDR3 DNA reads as TGTGCCACTTCCGGGTCCCCGGGAACAGATTCGCAGTATTTT.

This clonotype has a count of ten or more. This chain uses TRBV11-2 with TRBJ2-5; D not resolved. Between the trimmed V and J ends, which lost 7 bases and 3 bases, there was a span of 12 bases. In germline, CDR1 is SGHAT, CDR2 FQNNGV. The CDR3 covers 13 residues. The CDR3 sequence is CASTPFGKETQYF. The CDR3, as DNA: TGTGCCAGCACGCCCTTCGGAAAAGAGACCCAGTACTTC. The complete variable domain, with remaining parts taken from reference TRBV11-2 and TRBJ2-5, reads EAGVAQSPRYKIIEKRQSVAFWCNPISGHATLYWYQQILGQGPKLLIQFQNNGVVDDSQLPKDRFSAERLKGVDSTLKIQPAKLEDSAVYLCASTPFGKETQYFGPGTRLLVL.

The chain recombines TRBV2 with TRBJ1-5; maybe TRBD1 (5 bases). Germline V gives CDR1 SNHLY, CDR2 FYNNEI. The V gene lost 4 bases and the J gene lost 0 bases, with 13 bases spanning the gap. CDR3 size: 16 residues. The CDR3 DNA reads TGTGCCAGCAGTGGACTAACAGGCCATAGCAATCAGCCCCAGCATTTT. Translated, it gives CASSGLTGHSNQPQHF.

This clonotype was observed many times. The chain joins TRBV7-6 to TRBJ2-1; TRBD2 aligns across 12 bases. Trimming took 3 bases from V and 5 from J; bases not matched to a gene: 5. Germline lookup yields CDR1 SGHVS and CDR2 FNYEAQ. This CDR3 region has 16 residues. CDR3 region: CASSLRLAGVDNEQFF. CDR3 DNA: TGTGCCAGCAGCTTGCGACTAGCGGGGGTCGACAATGAGCAGTTCTTC.

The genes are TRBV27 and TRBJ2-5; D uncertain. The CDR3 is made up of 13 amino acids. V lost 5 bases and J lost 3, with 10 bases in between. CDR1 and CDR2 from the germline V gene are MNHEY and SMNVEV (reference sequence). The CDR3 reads CASSTKRKETQYF. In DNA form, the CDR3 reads TGTGCCAGCAGTACCAAGCGAAAAGAGACCCAGTACTTC.

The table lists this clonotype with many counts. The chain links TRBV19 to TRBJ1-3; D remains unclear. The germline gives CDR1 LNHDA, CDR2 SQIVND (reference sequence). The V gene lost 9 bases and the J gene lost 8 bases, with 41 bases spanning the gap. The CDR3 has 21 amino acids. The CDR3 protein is CASQYIWRSAPGRTGVYTIYF. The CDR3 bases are TGTGCCAGCCAGTATATATGGCGTTCAGCACCAGGCCGTACCGGTGTATACACCATATATTTT.

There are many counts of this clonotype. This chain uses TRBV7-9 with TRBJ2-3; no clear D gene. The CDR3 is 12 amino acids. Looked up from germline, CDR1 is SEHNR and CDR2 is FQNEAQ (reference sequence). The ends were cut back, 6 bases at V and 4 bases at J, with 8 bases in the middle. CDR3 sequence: CASSRKPDTQYF. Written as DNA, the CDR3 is TGTGCCAGCAGTCGCAAGCCAGATACGCAGTATTTT.

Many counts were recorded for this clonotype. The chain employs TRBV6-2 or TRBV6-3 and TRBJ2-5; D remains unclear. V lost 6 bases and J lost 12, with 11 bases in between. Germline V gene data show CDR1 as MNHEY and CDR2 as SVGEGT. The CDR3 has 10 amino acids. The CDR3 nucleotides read TGTGCCAGCAGCTCTAGTGGGAAGTACTTC. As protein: CASSSSGKYF.